One sample yielded the 30 T cell receptor beta chains listed below, sequenced in a study of CD8 T cells in ankylosing spondylitis. TCRdb called the 5' RACE reads again in MiXCR, with one record for every CDR3 protein. This sample carries 250,000 to 300,000 distinct CDR3 sequences, roughly 18% of them seen once, and the ten largest clones take roughly a third. The sample was blood, either unsorted or a sorted T cell fraction (not recorded which). Receptors were obtained from a male donor with ankylosing spondylitis or in good health (not recorded which).

This CDR3 is CASSLLVGDEQFF. The CDR3 nucleotides read TGTGCCAGCAGCTTGTTAGTGGGGGATGAGCAGTTCTTC. This chain uses TRBV5-5 with TRBJ2-1; the D call may be TRBD1 or TRBD2 (5 bases each). V was clipped by 1 base and J by 8 bases, with 10 bases between them. Germline loops: CDR1 SGHKS, CDR2 YYEKEE (reference sequence). The CDR3 length is 13 residues.

The sample holds many counts of this clonotype. The chain combines TRBV20-1 with TRBJ2-1; the D is unclear. The CDR3 has 13 residues. V lost 4 bases to trimming and J lost 0 bases, with 7 bases between them. Germline V lookup: CDR1 DFQATT, CDR2 SNEGSKA (reference sequence). CDR3 DNA sequence: TGCAGTGCTAAATTTCCCTCCTACAATGAGCAGTTCTTC. Translation: CSAKFPSYNEQFF.

As regards this clonotype: Relative to the germline gene, one junction end is altered; a read error may explain this. This chain links TRBV20-1 with TRBJ2-1; TRBD2 matches 7 bases. Per the germline V gene, CDR1 is DFQATT and CDR2 is SNEGSKA (reference sequence). The CDR3 has 13 residues. CDR3 coding DNA: TGCAGTGCTGACGGGACTAACTACAATGAGCATTTCTTC. Translating gives CSADGTNYNEHFF.

This clonotype was recorded a few times. The CDR3 loop reads CSAREPSGSLVDTQYF. The CDR3 DNA follows: TGCAGTGCTAGAGAACCTAGCGGGAGTCTGGTAGATACGCAGTATTTT. The chain uses TRBV20-1 and TRBJ2-3, with 10 bases lining up with TRBD2. This CDR3 spans 16 amino acids. V gave up 0 bases and J gave up 5 bases; unmatched junction bases: 8. Germline V CDR1 and CDR2: DFQATT, SNEGSKA (reference sequence).

V and J are TRBV27 and TRBJ1-5; D is possibly TRBD1 (6 bases). Germline loops: CDR1 MNHEY, CDR2 SMNVEV (reference sequence). The CDR3 runs 16 residues. Trimming shortened V by 5 bases and J by 4 bases, and 18 bases separated the two germline ends. As DNA, the CDR3 is TGTGCCAGCAGTCCCACCCTAGGAGGGACAAATCAGCCCCAGCATTTT. This sequence encodes CASSPTLGGTNQPQHF.

This clonotype was seen at least ten times. The CDR3 region has the DNA TGTGCCAGCAGCACAAGTAGCGTCACCTACAATGAGCAGTTCTTC. Amino acid sequence: CASSTSSVTYNEQFF. The chain links TRBV9 to TRBJ2-1; D possibly corresponds to TRBD2 (5 bases). The germline gives CDR1 SGDLS, CDR2 YYNGEE. The CDR3 contains 15 residues. V lost 4 bases, J lost 2 bases, and 13 bases lay in between.

The rearrangement links TRBV29-1 to TRBJ2-5; D may be TRBD1 or TRBD2 (6 bases each). Trimming shortened V by 2 bases and J by 1 base, and 17 bases separated the two germline ends. The CDR3 spans 16 residues. Germline CDR1 SQVTM, CDR2 ANQGSEA. The CDR3 sequence is CSVESPRWGAQETQYF. The CDR3 DNA sequence: TGCAGCGTTGAAAGCCCTCGGTGGGGGGCCCAAGAGACCCAGTACTTC.

This clonotype has at least ten counts. The rearrangement uses TRBV11-2 and TRBJ1-3; D uncertain. Germline V CDR1 and CDR2: SGHAT, FQNNGV. The length of the CDR3 is 15 residues. V lost 5 bases to trimming and J lost 0 bases, with 11 bases between them. The CDR3 coding sequence is TGTGCCAGCAGCCCGTCCGGGGTCTCTGGAAACACCATATATTTT. This gives the protein CASSPSGVSGNTIYF.

The chain is built from TRBV7-9 and TRBJ2-7, with 7 positions matching TRBD2. The CDR3 extends over 15 amino acids. CDR1 SEHNR and CDR2 FQNEAQ come from the germline V gene (reference sequence). With V trimmed by 5 bases and J by 4 bases, 11 bases remained unmatched. The CDR3 DNA reads TGTGCCAGCAGCCCCGGAGGCGGGAGTGGATACGAGCAGTACTTC. Protein: CASSPGGGSGYEQYF. Using reference TRBV7-9 and TRBJ2-7 for the parts outside the CDR3, the full variable domain is DTGVSQNPRHKITKRGQNVTFRCDPISEHNRLYWYRQTLGQGPEFLTYFQNEAQLEKSRLLSDRFSAERPKGSFSTLEIQRTEQGDSAMYLCASSPGGGSGYEQYFGPGTRLTVT.

This clonotype was picked up a small number of times. V and J are TRBV9 and TRBJ1-1; D remains unclear. V was cut by 4 bases and J by 8 bases, with 15 bases left in between. Germline V gene sequence: CDR1 SGDLS, CDR2 YYNGEE. The CDR3 is 13 amino acids. CDR3 nucleotides: TGTGCCAGCAGCAGGTGGGAGCACGCCGAAGCTTTCTTT. Translated: CASSRWEHAEAFF.

This clonotype has only a few counts. The chain has TRBV5-6 and TRBJ2-7; tentative D call: TRBD1 (6 bases). Germline lookup yields CDR1 SGHDT and CDR2 YYEEEE. The ends were cut back, 4 bases at V and 6 bases at J, with 14 bases in the middle. This CDR3 is 13 amino acids long. CDR3 nucleotides: TGTGCCAGCAGCACAGGGTCGGGCGGCGAGCAGTACTTC. Amino acids: CASSTGSGGEQYF. Together with reference TRBV5-6 and TRBJ2-7, the CDR3 gives the full variable domain: DAGVTQSPTHLIKTRGQQVTLRCSPKSGHDTVSWYQQALGQGPQFIFQYYEEEERQRGNFPDRFSGHQFPNYSSELNVNALLLGDSALYLCASSTGSGGEQYFGPGTRLTVT.

This clonotype was seen a handful of times. The CDR3 spells CASRPVGGEWDTQYF. CDR3 bases: TGTGCCAGCAGACCCGTGGGGGGGGAATGGGATACGCAGTATTTT. The chain is built from TRBV7-2 and TRBJ2-3, with 7 bases fitting TRBD2. CDR1 is SGHTA, CDR2 FQGNSA, per germline. The CDR3 has 15 amino acids. V trimming: 6 bases; J trimming: 6 bases; junction bases outside the gene matches: 12.

This clonotype was seen more than once but under ten times. V usage is TRBV4-1 and J usage is TRBJ2-7, with a tentative D call TRBD2 (7 bases). The germline V gene encodes CDR1 MGHRA and CDR2 YSYEKL. The length of the CDR3 is 18 residues. Trimming took off 0 bases at V and 4 bases at J, with 22 bases between the two ends. DNA for the CDR3: TGCGCCAGCAGCCAAGAAGGGGGGGATTTGTGGAACGGATACGAGCAGTACTTC. The encoded protein is CASSQEGGDLWNGYEQYF.

This clonotype has a handful of counts. J is TRBJ2-3 and V is TRBV7-9, with unresolved D. Between the trimmed V and J ends, which lost 8 bases and 2 bases, there was a span of 11 bases. The CDR3 is made up of 13 amino acids. Germline CDR1 is SEHNR and CDR2 is FQNEAQ (reference sequence). The DNA of the CDR3 is TGTGCCAGCCCGTTCTCCAACACAGATACGCAGTATTTT. Amino acids: CASPFSNTDTQYF.

The chain recombines TRBV24-1 with TRBJ2-1; no clear D. The CDR3 contains 13 residues. Germline loops: CDR1 KGHDR, CDR2 SFDVKD. The V end was cut by 4 bases, the J end by 3 bases, with 6 bases between. DNA of the CDR3: TGTGCCACCAGTGAGCTAGGCTACAATGAGCAGTTCTTC. Its protein product is CATSELGYNEQFF.

This clonotype came up a few times. At one boundary the junction diverges from the germline segment, which might be a read error. This rearrangement joins TRBV7-7 to TRBJ2-3; D gene ambiguous. The CDR3 spans 13 residues. The germline gives CDR1 SSHAT, CDR2 FNYEAQ (reference sequence). CDR3 protein: CASSLLLEDTQYF. The DNA for the CDR3 is TGTGCTAGCAGCTTGTTGTTGGAAGATACGCAGTATTTT.

The chain links TRBV9 to TRBJ1-6; TRBD1 might be the D (5 bases). This CDR3 spans 15 amino acids. Trimming took off 0 bases at V and 9 bases at J, with 13 bases between the two ends. From germline, CDR1 is SGDLS and CDR2 YYNGEE. The CDR3 DNA follows: TGTGCCAGCAGCGTAGGGGGGACGGTTCCTTCACCCCTCCACTTT. This translates into CASSVGGTVPSPLHF.

The sample holds one count of this clonotype. V gene TRBV7-6 combines with J gene TRBJ1-4; D gene unclear. The ends were cut back, 5 bases at V and 4 bases at J, with 5 bases in the middle. CDR3 size: 12 residues. Looked up from germline, CDR1 is SGHVS and CDR2 is FNYEAQ. CDR3 sequence (DNA): TGTGCCAGCAGCCCGCTTAATGAAAAACTGTTTTTT. It yields the protein CASSPLNEKLFF.

The chain has TRBV12-3 or TRBV12-4 and TRBJ2-5; D is unresolved. V gave up 1 base and J gave up 0 bases, with 6 bases separating them. This CDR3 comprises 14 residues. The CDR3 region has the DNA TGTGCCAGCAGTTTAGAAGGAAACCAAGAGACCCAGTACTTC. This translates into CASSLEGNQETQYF.

This clonotype was seen only a few times. V gene TRBV12-3 or TRBV12-4 combines with J gene TRBJ1-1; 12 nucleotides agree with TRBD1. Trimming at V came to 5 bases and at J to 1 base, leaving 8 bases not matched to a gene. The CDR3 totals 17 residues. CDR3 sequence: CASSHRDRGLGNTEAFF. CDR3 coding DNA: TGTGCCAGCAGTCACCGGGACAGGGGGCTGGGGAACACTGAAGCTTTCTTT.

The chain is built from TRBV6-5 and TRBJ2-1; 10 bases fit TRBD2. The junction had 11 bases not matched to a gene; V was cut back by 0 bases and J by 12 bases. This CDR3 region has 16 residues. The germline V gene encodes CDR1 MNHEY and CDR2 SVGAGI. CDR3 DNA sequence: TGTGCCAGCAGTTACTCCCGACTAGCGGGCTCGGAGCGGCAGTTCTTC. Translation gives CASSYSRLAGSERQFF.

This clonotype has just a few counts. V usage is TRBV29-1 and J usage is TRBJ1-1; TRBD1 aligns across 7 bases. The CDR3 is 13 residues long. The germline gives CDR1 SQVTM, CDR2 ANQGSEA. With V trimmed by 5 bases and J by 3 bases, 6 bases remained unmatched. The CDR3 is CSVYDREDTEAFF. DNA of the CDR3: TGCAGCGTTTATGACAGGGAGGACACTGAAGCTTTCTTT.

This chain links TRBV4-1 with TRBJ2-1, with 7 bases aligning to TRBD2. The ends lost 4 bases at V and 6 bases at J; junction bases unmatched: 9. CDR3 length: 15 amino acids. The germline CDR1 and CDR2 sequences are MGHRA and YSYEKL. CDR3 sequence: CASSLRLAGPNEQFF. The CDR3 nucleotides are TGCGCCAGCAGCCTCCGACTAGCTGGGCCCAATGAGCAGTTCTTC.

The chain is built from TRBV7-8 and TRBJ2-1, with TRBD2 matching over 14 bases. The CDR3 extends over 20 amino acids. Trimming removed 7 bases from V and 3 bases from J; junction bases left unmatched: 17. Germline CDR1 is SGHVS and CDR2 is FQNEAQ. The CDR3 here is CASTHYREHGLAGGYNEQFF. The CDR3, as DNA: TGTGCCAGCACGCACTACAGGGAACACGGACTAGCGGGGGGCTACAATGAGCAGTTCTTC.

In its sample, this clonotype was seen a few times. This rearrangement joins TRBV12-3 or TRBV12-4 to TRBJ2-3, with unresolved D. V was trimmed by 7 bases and J by 0 bases, leaving 14 bases between them. CDR3 length: 15 residues. CDR3 sequence (DNA): TGTGCCAGCACCTATGGTTTGAGGAGCACAGATACGCAGTATTTT. It translates to CASTYGLRSTDTQYF.

The chain combines TRBV11-2 with TRBJ2-2; TRBD1 agrees at 9 bases. V dropped 5 bases and J dropped 3; count of bases not matched to a gene: 7. Germline V gene lookup returns CDR1 SGHAT and CDR2 FQNNGV. This CDR3 spans 16 amino acids. The CDR3 DNA is TGTGCCAGCAGCAAACTTACAGGGGGCTACACCGGGGAGCTGTTTTTT. This gives the protein CASSKLTGGYTGELFF.

The rearrangement uses TRBV4-1 and TRBJ2-1; D not certain. Germline-derived CDR1 and CDR2 are MGHRA and YSYEKL. V gave up 4 bases and J gave up 4 bases, with 8 bases separating them. CDR3 length: 13 amino acids. The CDR3 coding sequence is TGCGCCAGCAGCCCCCTTATGTACAATGAGCAGTTCTTC. Translating gives CASSPLMYNEQFF.

This clonotype was observed a handful of times. This chain connects TRBV6-2 or TRBV6-3 to TRBJ2-1, with D unclear. Trimming pared 0 bases from V and 5 bases from J, leaving 17 bases between. The germline gives CDR1 MNHEY, CDR2 SVGEGT. CDR3 length: 17 amino acids. CDR3 in amino acids: CASSYSEGLPPNNEQFF. CDR3 coding DNA: TGTGCCAGCAGTTACTCGGAAGGGCTTCCTCCAAACAATGAGCAGTTCTTC.

This chain uses TRBV27 with TRBJ2-7, with D perhaps matching TRBD1 (7 bases). The CDR3 runs 14 residues. Germline V lookup: CDR1 MNHEY, CDR2 SMNVEV (reference sequence). The germline V and J ends were trimmed by 3 bases and 0 bases, with 9 bases remaining between them. The CDR3 reads CASSLQGGSYEQYF. As DNA, the CDR3 is TGTGCCAGCAGTTTGCAGGGGGGCTCCTACGAGCAGTACTTC.

This clonotype was observed a few times. V is TRBV20-1 and J is TRBJ2-1, with D perhaps TRBD1 or TRBD2 (5 bases each). V was trimmed by 5 bases and J by 2 bases, leaving 13 bases between them. The CDR3 length is 14 residues. CDR1 is DFQATT, CDR2 SNEGSKA, per germline (reference sequence). CDR3: CSASETGPYNEQFF. CDR3 nucleotide sequence: TGCAGTGCTTCCGAGACGGGGCCCTACAATGAGCAGTTCTTC.